These 21 T cell receptor beta chains came from one sample sequenced in a study of T cell clonality in common variable immunodeficiency. Only in-frame clones appear in the TCRdb table, and some are missing; sequencing was by immunoSEQ multiplex PCR. Recorded here are under 50,000 clones, none singletons. Material: peripheral blood mononuclear cells. All receptors derive from a person between 18 and 75 years old in good health.

This clone was detected ten times or more. The CDR3 end is not reached by the read, which stops 3 residues before it; the germline J gene fills it in. This rearrangement joins TRBV30 to TRBJ2-5, with a tentative D call TRBD1 (5 bases). Trimming stripped 1 base from V and 5 bases from J, with 8 bases between. CDR3 length: 12 residues. Germline V CDR1 and CDR2: GTSNPN, SVGIG (reference sequence). The CDR3 bases that were read are TGTGCCTGGAGTGAGGGGTGGGAGACC. Protein sequence: CAWSEGWET. The CDR3 reads in full as CAWSEGWETQYF. Combining the CDR3 with reference TRBV30 and TRBJ2-5 gives the whole variable domain SQTIHQWPATLVQPVGSPLSLECTVEGTSNPNLYWYRQAAGRGLQLLFYSVGIGQISSEVPQNLSASRPQDRQFILSSKKLLLSDSGFYLCAWSEGWETQYFGPGTRLLVL.

This clone occurred many times. The read ends 3 residues shy of where the CDR3 ends; the end is completed using the germline J gene. The V and J genes are TRBV28 and TRBJ1-3, with 7 positions matching TRBD1. This CDR3 comprises 14 residues. Per the germline V gene, CDR1 is MDHEN and CDR2 is SYDVKM. Germline trimming cut 9 bases from V and 4 bases from J; bases unmatched to any gene: 9. The DNA read from the CDR3 is TGTGCCAGTACTACAGGGGTAAGGGGAAACACC. Its protein is CASTTGVRGNT. The CDR3 in full is CASTTGVRGNTIYF.

This clone has ten or more counts. Read sequence stops 3 residues before the CDR3 end, and the germline J gene provides the missing end. The gene calls are TRBV7-2 and TRBJ2-2; 7 bases match TRBD1. The CDR3 extends over 15 amino acids. Germline CDR1 and CDR2: SGHTA and FQGNSA. The J segment lost 6 bases and the V segment lost 5 bases, leaving 9 bases of the junction unmatched. The chain's CDR3 is CASSPTGIGPGELFF. The sequenced part of the CDR3 DNA is TGTGCCAGCAGCCCGACAGGGATCGGACCCGGGGAG.

This clone showed up just a few times. Sequencing ends 3 residues short of the CDR3 end; the germline J gene provides the rest. The chain joins TRBV7-9 to TRBJ1-6; no reliable D call. Germline CDR1 SEHNR, CDR2 FQNEAQ (reference sequence). This CDR3 spans 14 amino acids. The germline V and J ends were trimmed by 2 bases and 4 bases, with 6 bases remaining between them. The CDR3 loop reads CASSLRAYNSPLHF. CDR3 DNA, as far as it was read: TGTGCCAGCAGCTTAAGAGCGTATAATTCACCC.

This clone was detected many times. Read data end 3 residues before the CDR3 end; the end is taken from the germline J gene. V is TRBV5-1 and J is TRBJ2-7; D unclear. The CDR3 length is 14 residues. Trimming stripped 2 bases from V and 2 bases from J, with 11 bases between. CDR1 SGHRS and CDR2 YFSETQ come from the germline V gene. CDR3 bases read: TGCGCCAGCAGCTTTAGGTCAGGCCCCTACGAG. It encodes CASSFRSGPYE. The full CDR3 protein is CASSFRSGPYEQYF.

This clone was recorded many times. The CDR3 goes on 3 residues after the read ends, and that part is filled in from the germline J gene. The V and J genes are TRBV19 and TRBJ2-1; D possibly corresponds to TRBD1 (5 bases). Germline V gene lookup returns CDR1 LNHDA and CDR2 SQIVND (reference sequence). V lost 2 bases to trimming and J lost 5 bases, with 10 bases between them. The CDR3 loop spans 14 amino acids. The CDR3 reads CASSILTANNEQFF. CDR3 DNA, as far as it was read: TGTGCCAGTAGTATATTGACAGCTAACAATGAG.

This clone has ten or more counts. The read gets to within 3 residues of the CDR3 end, and the germline J gene fills in the rest. The V gene is TRBV5-1, the J gene TRBJ2-2, with 7 bases that match TRBD1. CDR3 length equals 14 residues. Germline-derived CDR1 and CDR2 are SGHRS and YFSETQ. CDR3 DNA, as far as it was read: TGCGCCAGCAGCTTAGACAGGGTCGGCGAAAAG. Translating gives CASSLDRVGEK. The entire CDR3 sequence reads CASSLDRVGEKLFF.

This clone was counted ten times or more. CDR3 bases read: TGTGCCAGCAGCCCTGGGGGGGACCCCGCCTACGAG. Protein sequence: CASSPGGDPAYE. The CDR3 as a whole reads CASSPGGDPAYEQYF. The chain combines TRBV28 with TRBJ2-7; 7 bases agree with TRBD2. The CDR3 end falls 3 residues outside the read, so it is completed with the germline J gene. V was pared by 6 bases and J by 2 bases, with 10 bases of the junction left unmatched. The CDR3 has 15 amino acids. Germline CDR1 and CDR2: MDHEN and SYDVKM.

This clone was seen many times. The read terminates 3 residues ahead of where the CDR3 ends, so the germline J gene completes it. The genes are TRBV6-2 or TRBV6-3 and TRBJ2-5; the match to TRBD2 covers 9 bases. The ends lost 2 bases at V and 3 bases at J; junction bases unmatched: 7. Germline V gives CDR1 MNHEY, CDR2 SVGEGT. The CDR3 has 16 residues. CDR3: CASSYQRGALKETQYF. The covered CDR3 bases are TGTGCCAGCAGTTACCAGCGGGGGGCTCTAAAAGAGACC.

At least ten counts were recorded for this clone. Coverage ceases 3 residues before the CDR3 finishes, and the germline J gene fills in the end. J is TRBJ2-2 and V is TRBV29-1; 7 bases match TRBD1. From germline, CDR1 is SQVTM and CDR2 ANQGSEA. This CDR3 is built from 14 residues. V trimming: 3 bases; J trimming: 6 bases; junction bases outside the gene matches: 7. The part of the CDR3 DNA that was read is TGCAGCGTTGAGACAGGGTTTAGCCCCGGGGAG. Translation gives CSVETGFSPGE. The full CDR3 protein reads CSVETGFSPGELFF.

There are many counts of this clone. An end of the junction differs from the germline gene, which may be a read error. The missing CDR3 end, 3 residues past where the read stops, is filled in from the germline J gene. The J gene is TRBJ2-2, the V gene TRBV4-2; D uncertain. This CDR3 is built from 13 residues. The germline CDR1 and CDR2 sequences are LGHNA and YNFKEQ. CDR3 protein: CASSQDVDSPLFF. The covered CDR3 bases are TGCGCCAGCAGCCAAGATGTAGATTCACCG.

Many counts were recorded for this clone. From the germline J gene comes the end of the CDR3, since the read stops 3 residues before it. The chain links TRBV5-3 to TRBJ2-2; 7 bases align to TRBD1. TRBV5-3 is placed among ORFs of uncertain function. This CDR3 has 13 residues. V lost 10 bases and J lost 4; bases outside the gene matches: 7. CDR3 DNA, as far as it was read: TGTGCCGGACACAGGGGTGGCACCGGGGAG. Its translation: CAGHRGGTGE. In full, the CDR3 reads CAGHRGGTGELFF.

This clone has a count of ten or more. The read is 3 residues too short to cover the CDR3 end, so that end is filled in from the germline J gene. V is TRBV7-6 and J is TRBJ2-5; 11 bases agree with TRBD1. Germline CDR1 and CDR2: SGHVS and FNYEAQ. This CDR3 has 14 residues. The V segment lost 5 bases and the J segment 3 bases; nucleotides outside the gene matches: 2. The DNA read from the CDR3 is TGTGCCAGCAGCACGGGACAGGGGGAAGAGACC. Translation gives CASSTGQGEET. The entire CDR3 reads CASSTGQGEETQYF.

This clone has a count of ten or more. Read coverage stops 3 residues before the CDR3 terminus; the germline J gene supplies the remainder. This sequence joins TRBV30 and TRBJ2-1; a possible D gene is TRBD2 (6 bases). CDR1 is GTSNPN and CDR2 is SVGIG in the germline V gene (reference sequence). CDR3 length: 13 amino acids. V was trimmed by 8 bases and J by 2 bases, leaving 13 bases between them. The part of the CDR3 DNA that was read is TGTGCCGGGGGGTGGAATGCCTACAATGAG. Translation gives CAGGWNAYNE. The full CDR3 protein is CAGGWNAYNEQFF.

This clone came up many times. The CDR3 is cut off 3 residues early in the read; its end comes from the germline J gene. The chain links TRBV29-1 to TRBJ2-1; the match to TRBD2 covers 8 bases. Germline V gene lookup returns CDR1 SQVTM and CDR2 ANQGSEA. V gave up 2 bases and J gave up 6 bases; unmatched junction bases: 3. CDR3 size: 13 residues. CDR3 residues: CSVEWTSSNEQFF. CDR3 bases read: TGCAGCGTTGAATGGACTAGCAGCAATGAG.

This clone was observed a few times. CDR3 DNA (partial): TGTGCCAGCAGTGGACAGGGATCGGTGGGAGAGACG. Its translation is CASSGQGSVGET. The CDR3 in its entirety is CASSGQGSVGETQYF. This sequence joins TRBV2 and TRBJ2-3; TRBD1 agrees at 7 bases. The read ends 3 residues shy of where the CDR3 ends; the end is completed using the germline J gene. The CDR3 loop spans 15 amino acids. Germline CDR1 is SNHLY and CDR2 is FYNNEI. Using reference TRBV2 and TRBJ2-3 for the parts outside the CDR3, the full variable domain is EPEVTQTPSHQVTQMGQEVILRCVPISNHLYFYWYRQILGQKVEFLVSFYNNEISEKSEIFDDQFSVERPDGSNFTLKIRSTKLEDSAMYFCASSGQGSVGETQYFGPGTRLTVL.

The table lists this clone with many counts. One end of the junction varies from germline; a read error may be responsible. The observed sequence ends 3 residues before the CDR3 terminus, with the missing tail filled in from the germline J gene. V usage is TRBV4-2 and J usage is TRBJ2-2; 9 bases are a match to TRBD1. Germline V gene lookup returns CDR1 LGHNA and CDR2 YNFKEQ. The CDR3 contains 15 residues. This CDR3 is CASSLRDRVSGELFF. CDR3 bases read: TGCGCCAGCAGCCTCCGGGACAGGGTTTCCGGGGAG.

This clone was counted ten times or more. The CDR3 bases that were read are TGTGCCAGCAGCTTAGGTACTAAAGAGACC. It translates to CASSLGTKET. The entire CDR3 protein is CASSLGTKETQYF. The rearrangement joins TRBV13 to TRBJ2-5, with D unresolved. Sequencing ends 3 residues short of the CDR3 end; the germline J gene provides the rest. Trimming removed 0 bases at V and 3 bases at J, with 5 bases between. Per the germline V gene, CDR1 is PRHDT and CDR2 is FYEKMQ (reference sequence). This CDR3 region has 13 residues.

This clone was observed a handful of times. One end of the junction varies from germline; a read error may be responsible. This CDR3 is also generated by other DNA sequences in the sample. Partial CDR3 DNA: TGTGCCAGCTCACCATCGGGGGGGACAGCTGGAAACACA. It encodes CASSPSGGTAGNT. The whole CDR3 reads CASSPSGGTAGNTIYF. The chain employs TRBV18 and TRBJ1-3, with TRBD1 identical over 7 bases. The CDR3 extends 3 residues past the end of the read, so its final part is completed from the germline J gene. The CDR3 consists of 16 residues. The germline gives CDR1 KGHSH, CDR2 LQKENI.

This clone was seen repeatedly, ten times or more. The DNA ends 3 residues before the CDR3 does, and the rest of the CDR3 is filled in from the germline J gene. The chain is built from TRBV20-1 and TRBJ1-1; a possible D gene is TRBD1 (6 bases). Looked up from germline, CDR1 is DFQATT and CDR2 is SNEGSKA (reference sequence). The CDR3 covers 11 residues. The CDR3 spells CRGGGFTEAFF. CDR3 DNA, as far as it was read: TGCAGGGGAGGGGGTTTCACTGAA.

In regard to this clone: The CDR3 is cut off 3 residues early in the read; its end comes from the germline J gene. V gene TRBV11-2 combines with J gene TRBJ2-7; TRBD2 matches at 13 bases. This CDR3 spans 15 amino acids. Losses at the gene ends were 4 bases for V and 3 bases for J; bases not matched to a gene: 3. Germline lookup yields CDR1 SGHAT and CDR2 FQNNGV. The part of the CDR3 DNA that was read is TGTGCCAGCAGCTGGAGGACTAGCGGGGGCTACGAG. Encoded protein: CASSWRTSGGYE. The whole CDR3 region reads CASSWRTSGGYEQYF.